Listed below are T cell receptor beta chains from one sample, sequenced in a study of blood T cell repertoires in COVID-19. Measured with immunoSEQ multiplex PCR; TCRdb has only the in-frame clones, and not every one. The repertoire holds 200,000 to 300,000 clones, with less than 90% as singletons. Material: peripheral blood. These TCRs come from a man aged 60 to 75 with acute or convalescent COVID-19. Both conserved end residues are part of each CDR3. Fields, in order: J gene, D gene, CDR3 length, clone size, V gene, CDR3 protein, CDR3 DNA. A D gene is named only where the DNA matches it firmly. Size tells how often a clone was seen (once, few, many) or the class of an expanded clone, and some rows leave it out.

TRBJ2-3 TRBD2 14 . TRBV18 CASRLREGTDTQYF TGTGCCAGCCGCCTGCGGGAGGGCACAGATACGCAGTATTTT
TRBJ2-5 TRBD2 14 few TRBV2 CASNSGGGQETQYF TGTGCCAGCAACAGCGGGGGGGGCCAAGAGACCCAGTACTTC
TRBJ1-3 . 15 . TRBV19 CASSIQGYSGNTIYF TGTGCCAGTAGTATTCAGGGGTACTCTGGAAACACCATATATTTT
TRBJ2-1 TRBD1 17 . TRBV28 CASSLWTDRGHGNEQFF TGTGCCAGCAGTTTATGGACCGACAGGGGGCATGGTAATGAGCAGTTCTTC
TRBJ2-5 TRBD2 15 . TRBV28 CASSPSLAGEETQYF TGTGCCAGCAGCCCTTCACTAGCGGGAGAAGAGACCCAGTACTTC
TRBJ2-1 . 15 . TRBV5-1 CASSLDFHSYNEQFF TGCGCCAGCAGCTTGGACTTTCACTCCTACAATGAGCAGTTCTTC
TRBJ2-6 . 18 once TRBV19 CASSMVGGLSSGANVLTF TGTGCCAGTAGTATGGTGGGGGGACTCAGCTCTGGGGCCAACGTCCTGACTTTC
TRBJ2-7 TRBD1 14 few TRBV18 CASSPGQGAYEQYF TGTGCCAGCTCACCGGGACAGGGGGCGTACGAGCAGTACTTC
TRBJ1-4 TRBD1 12 . TRBV28 CATGTANEKLFF TGTGCCACAGGGACAGCTAATGAAAAACTGTTTTTT
TRBJ2-7 . 16 . TRBV7-3 CASSPRGGSRFAEQYF TGTGCCAGCAGCCCAAGGGGGGGCAGCCGGTTTGCGGAGCAGTACTTC
TRBJ2-5 . 13 . TRBV19 CASSMTEQETQYF TGTGCCAGTAGTATGACAGAGCAAGAGACCCAGTACTTC
TRBJ2-7 TRBD2 16 few TRBV27 CASSLKGLAASSEQYF TGTGCCAGCAGTTTAAAAGGGCTAGCGGCATCTTCCGAGCAGTACTTC
TRBJ1-6 . 16 . TRBV30 CAWSGRGQLYNSPLHF TGTGCCTGGAGTGGAAGAGGGCAGCTCTATAATTCACCCCTCCACTTT